The rows below give T cell receptor beta chains drawn from one sample of a study of PD-L1 blockade in urothelial cancer. Here immunoSEQ multiplex PCR was the method, and the copy in TCRdb shows in-frame clones only, minus some. Of about 39,000 clones in the sample, more than 85% are singletons; the top ten hold roughly 12%. Sequencing used PBMCs, obtained around atezolizumab (anti-PD-L1) treatment. These receptors were collected from a woman aged 60 to 75 with urothelial cancer. Both conserved end residues are part of each CDR3. The D gene is left open where the match is weak. A clone size is listed for some rows: how often the clone was seen (once, few, many), or a class if it is expanded.

v_gene	d_gene	j_gene	abundance	CDR3aa	CDR3nt
TRBV11-2	TRBD2	TRBJ2-2	once	CASSLFEAGAVGELFF	TGTGCCAGCAGCTTATTCGAGGCGGGAGCTGTCGGGGAGCTGTTTTTT
TRBV28	TRBD2	TRBJ2-3	once	CASRPGLAVDTQYF	TGTGCCAGCAGACCGGGACTAGCGGTTGATACGCAGTATTTT
TRBV28	-	TRBJ1-5	-	CASSYRDMGNQPQHF	TGTGCCAGCAGTTACAGGGACATGGGCAATCAGCCCCAGCATTTT
TRBV13	-	TRBJ1-1	-	CASSFGRTYLNTEAFF	TGTGCCAGCAGCTTCGGACGGACTTACCTGAACACTGAAGCTTTCTTT
TRBV19	TRBD2	TRBJ2-5	-	CASSIFAGAWEETQYF	TGTGCCAGTAGTATATTCGCGGGAGCTTGGGAAGAGACCCAGTACTTC
TRBV7-2	TRBD1	TRBJ1-2	-	CASSSKQGAGGYTF	TGTGCCAGCAGCTCAAAGCAGGGGGCTGGAGGCTACACCTTC
TRBV19	TRBD1	TRBJ1-5	-	CASSIGRDRALNQPQHF	TGTGCCAGTAGCATTGGGAGGGACAGGGCTTTGAATCAGCCCCAGCATTTT
TRBV5-5	-	TRBJ1-5	-	CASSPAGGGGQPQHF	TGTGCCAGCAGCCCCGCCGGGGGCGGGGGTCAGCCCCAGCATTTT
TRBV25-1	-	TRBJ2-1	-	CASSEASSYNEQFF	TGTGCCAGCAGTGAGGCTTCCTCCTACAATGAGCAGTTCTTC
TRBV6-6	TRBD1	TRBJ2-3	few	CASSSTGGYTDTQYF	TGTGCCAGCAGCTCGACAGGGGGCTACACAGATACGCAGTATTTT
TRBV30	TRBD2	TRBJ2-1	-	CAWSPPTSVRFGNEQFF	TGTGCCTGGAGCCCACCGACTAGCGTTAGGTTCGGGAATGAGCAGTTCTTC
TRBV28	TRBD2	TRBJ2-1	-	CASSLFWTSGSSLYNEQFF	TGTGCCAGCAGTTTATTTTGGACTAGCGGGAGCAGCCTATACAATGAGCAGTTCTTC
TRBV14	TRBD1	TRBJ1-1	-	CASSQGPGQAFF	TGTGCCAGCAGCCAAGGCCCGGGACAGGCTTTCTTT
TRBV4-1	TRBD1	TRBJ2-7	-	CASRRQGTYEQYF	TGCGCCAGCAGGCGACAGGGGACTTACGAGCAGTACTTC
TRBV27	-	TRBJ2-7	-	CASSSGGPPYEQYF	TGTGCCAGCAGTTCCGGAGGGCCACCCTACGAGCAGTACTTC
TRBV5-4	TRBD1	TRBJ2-2	-	CASSSRQGELGELFF	TGTGCCAGCAGCTCTAGACAGGGGGAGCTCGGGGAGCTGTTTTTT
TRBV10-1	TRBD1	TRBJ2-7	-	CASSETGGYEQYF	TGCGCCAGCAGTGAGACAGGGGGCTACGAGCAGTACTTC
TRBV7-2	-	TRBJ1-2	-	CASSTQGNYGYTF	TGTGCCAGCAGCACGCAGGGTAACTATGGCTACACCTTC
TRBV19	TRBD1	TRBJ2-7	-	CASSIGTGSSYEQYF	TGTGCCAGTAGTATAGGGACAGGGAGTTCCTACGAGCAGTACTTC
TRBV5-4	-	TRBJ1-6	-	CASSLAGVGPLHF	TGTGCCAGCAGCTTGGCCGGGGTTGGACCCCTCCACTTT
TRBV2	-	TRBJ1-2	-	CASSVWQAQYGYTF	TGTGCCAGCAGTGTGTGGCAGGCTCAGTATGGCTACACCTTC
TRBV18	TRBD1	TRBJ1-1	-	CASSQGQVSTEAFF	TGTGCCAGCTCACAAGGACAGGTGAGCACTGAAGCTTTCTTT
TRBV10-3	TRBD1	TRBJ2-7	-	CAIKGARGSYEQYF	TGTGCCATCAAGGGGGCACGAGGCTCCTACGAGCAGTACTTC
TRBV2	TRBD1	TRBJ1-5	-	CASRGGGNQPQHF	TGTGCCAGCAGAGGGGGCGGCAATCAGCCCCAGCATTTT
TRBV7-3	TRBD1	TRBJ1-1	-	CASSLTGTGGTEAFF	TGTGCCAGCAGCTTAACCGGGACAGGTGGCACTGAAGCTTTCTTT
TRBV19	-	TRBJ2-5	-	CASSISLWETQYF	TGTGCCAGTAGTATCTCGCTATGGGAGACCCAGTACTTC
TRBV27	TRBD1	TRBJ2-1	once	CASSRQGYEQFF	TGTGCCAGCAGTCGACAGGGCTATGAGCAGTTCTTC
TRBV7-9	-	TRBJ1-1	once	CASSTQRAPSTDTEAFF	TGTGCCAGCAGCACCCAAAGGGCACCCTCGACAGACACTGAAGCTTTCTTT
TRBV29-1	TRBD1	TRBJ2-7	-	CSVMDRGVEYEQYF	TGCAGCGTTATGGACAGGGGTGTAGAATACGAGCAGTACTTC
TRBV18	-	TRBJ1-1	-	CASSPGVTVAEAFF	TGTGCCAGCTCACCCGGAGTGACAGTTGCCGAAGCTTTCTTT
TRBV18	-	TRBJ2-3	-	CASSPTGPSTTDTQYF	TGTGCCAGCTCACCGACTGGCCCGAGTACCACAGATACGCAGTATTTT
TRBV6-1	-	TRBJ1-2	once	CASARVKVGGGYTF	TGTGCCAGCGCCCGAGTCAAAGTGGGAGGTGGCTACACCTTC
TRBV19	-	TRBJ2-7	medium-sized	CACSGSLSYEQYF	TGTGCCTGTTCAGGGTCTCTCTCCTACGAGCAGTACTTC
TRBV30	-	TRBJ1-4	-	CAWSVFGQTNEKLFF	TGTGCCTGGAGTGTATTTGGACAGACTAATGAAAAACTGTTTTTT
TRBV28	TRBD1	TRBJ2-5	-	CASSPLGQGEKETQYF	TGTGCCAGCAGTCCCCTGGGACAGGGAGAAAAAGAGACCCAGTACTTC
TRBV5-6	-	TRBJ1-1	-	CASTLWTGTEAFF	TGTGCCAGCACCCTTTGGACGGGAACTGAAGCTTTCTTT